The entry below gives a single T cell receptor beta chain sequence along with its context. Its antigen is as yet unknown. This specimen belongs to a study of human CD8 memory T cell subsets. Overall study results and limits: The T cell repertoires of the stem-like memory and precursor exhausted subsets exhibited minimal overlap with one another.

Buffy coats from healthy donors yielded the PBMC. Negative magnetic separation was used for the enrichment of total CD8+ T cells. RNA was isolated from duplicate vials, each containing about 150,000 sorted CD8+ T cells, for every subset. UMI-labeled 5' RACE was used, and it produced the TCR beta libraries. TCRdb reprocessed the 5' RACE reads and reports one entry per CDR3 protein, with no DNA. The sample yields under 20,000 distinct CDR3 sequences, of which the top ten take up around 5.8%. CDR3 length equals 14 residues. Germline-derived CDR1 and CDR2 are LGHNA and YNFKEQ. Sequenced input: CD8+ T cells from PBMCs. This sequence joins TRBV4-2 and TRBJ1-2; TCRdb's D gene call, TRBD1, goes unchecked for lack of DNA. The TCR originated in a human donor in good health. This CDR3 is CASRLLRTGDGYTF.